Given below is one TCR beta chain in context. Its antigen is undetermined. Method: immunoSEQ multiplex PCR; TCRdb's copy keeps in-frame clones and lacks some. The sample shows tens of thousands of clones, over 85% of them seen only once. These data are taken from a study of cytomegalovirus exposure and HLA in healthy donors. General study findings and limits: Most observed TCR sequences were rare, whereas some public TCRs were detected in many donors. The study recorded 150 to 200 TCR beta chains that were cytomegalovirus-associated. CMV antigen specificity of three CMV-associated chains was confirmed in vitro.

The donors were part of the validation cohort, which consisted of some 120 subjects and was separate from the first cohort of 670 or so subjects. The TCR was taken from a woman aged 18 to 35 in good health and CMV-seronegative. Sequencing was performed on PBMCs.

This chain's CDR3 is CASSGTRTGELFF. CDR3 in DNA: TGTGCCAGCAGCGGTACACGCACCGGGGAGCTGTTTTTT. J is TRBJ2-2 and V is TRBV7-9; no firm D call. CDR3 length: 13 amino acids. Germline V gene sequence: CDR1 SEHNR, CDR2 FQNEAQ (reference sequence). Trimming pared 5 bases from V and 4 bases from J, leaving 8 bases between.